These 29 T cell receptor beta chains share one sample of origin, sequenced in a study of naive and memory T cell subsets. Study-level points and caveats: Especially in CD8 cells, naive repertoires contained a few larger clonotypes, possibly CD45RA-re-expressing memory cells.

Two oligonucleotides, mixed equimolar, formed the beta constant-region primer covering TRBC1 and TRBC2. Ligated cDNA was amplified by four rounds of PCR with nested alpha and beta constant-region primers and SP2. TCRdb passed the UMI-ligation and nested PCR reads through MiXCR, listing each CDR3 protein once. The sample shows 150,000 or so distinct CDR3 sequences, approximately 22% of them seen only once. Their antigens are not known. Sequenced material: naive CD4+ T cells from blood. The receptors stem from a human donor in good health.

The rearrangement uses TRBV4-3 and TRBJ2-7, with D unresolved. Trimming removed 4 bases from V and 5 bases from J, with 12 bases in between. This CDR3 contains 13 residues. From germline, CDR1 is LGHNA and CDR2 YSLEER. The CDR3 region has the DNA TGCGCCAGCAGCCCGCAGACTTGGAACGAGCAGTACTTC. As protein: CASSPQTWNEQYF.

CDR3 region: CASSFGTSGFNEQFF. The CDR3 DNA reads as TGTGCCAGCAGCTTCGGGACTAGCGGCTTCAATGAGCAGTTCTTC. The gene calls are TRBV7-3 and TRBJ2-1, with 11 positions matching TRBD2. The germline CDR1 and CDR2 sequences are SGHTA and FQGTGA. The junction had 4 bases not matched to a gene; V was cut back by 3 bases and J by 6 bases. The CDR3 extends over 15 amino acids.

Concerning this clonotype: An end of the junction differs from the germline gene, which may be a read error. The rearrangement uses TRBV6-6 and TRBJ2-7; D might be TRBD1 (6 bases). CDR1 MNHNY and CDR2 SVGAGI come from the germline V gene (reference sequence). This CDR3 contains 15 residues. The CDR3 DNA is TGTGCCAGCAGTCTGACCCGTGGGGGCTCCCACGAGCAGTACTTC. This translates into CASSLTRGGSHEQYF.

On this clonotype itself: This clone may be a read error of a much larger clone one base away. The CDR3 protein is CASSLSGAAKNIQYF. As DNA, the CDR3 is TGTGCCAGCAGTTTATCAGGGGCTGCCAAAAACATTCAGTACTTC. The chain links TRBV28 to TRBJ2-4, with D possibly matching TRBD1 (6 bases). The CDR3 sequence is 15 residues long. V was trimmed by 1 base and J by 1 base, leaving 8 bases between them. CDR1 and CDR2 from the germline V gene are MDHEN and SYDVKM.

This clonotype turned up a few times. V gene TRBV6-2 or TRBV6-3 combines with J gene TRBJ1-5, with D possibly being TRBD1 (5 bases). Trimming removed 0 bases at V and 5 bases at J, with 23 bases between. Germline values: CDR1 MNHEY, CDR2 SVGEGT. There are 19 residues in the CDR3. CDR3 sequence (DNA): TGTGCCAGCAGTTACTCAGTGCTTCAGCGGTACAGGTCCGATCAGCCCCAGCATTTT. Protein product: CASSYSVLQRYRSDQPQHF.

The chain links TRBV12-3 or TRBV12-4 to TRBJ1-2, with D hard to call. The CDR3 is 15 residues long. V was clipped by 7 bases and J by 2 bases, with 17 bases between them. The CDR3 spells CASTYLGRDNYGYTF. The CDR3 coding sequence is TGTGCCAGCACCTACCTAGGGCGCGACAACTATGGCTACACCTTC.

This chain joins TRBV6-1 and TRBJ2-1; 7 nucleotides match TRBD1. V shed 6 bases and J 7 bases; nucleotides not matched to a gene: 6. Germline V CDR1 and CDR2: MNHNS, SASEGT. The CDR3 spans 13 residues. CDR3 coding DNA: TGTGCCAGCAGCAACACACAGGGGAATGAGCAGTTCTTC. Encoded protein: CASSNTQGNEQFF.

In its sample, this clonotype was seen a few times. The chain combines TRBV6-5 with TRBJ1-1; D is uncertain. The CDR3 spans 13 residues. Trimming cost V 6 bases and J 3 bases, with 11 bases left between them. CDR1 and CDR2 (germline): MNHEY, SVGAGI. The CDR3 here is CASRPRKDTEAFF. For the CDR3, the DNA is TGTGCCAGCAGGCCGAGAAAGGACACTGAAGCTTTCTTT.

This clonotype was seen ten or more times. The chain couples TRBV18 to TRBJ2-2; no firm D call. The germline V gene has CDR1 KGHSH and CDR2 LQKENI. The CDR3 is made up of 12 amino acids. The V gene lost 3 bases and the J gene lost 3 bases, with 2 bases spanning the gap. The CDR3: CASSPYTGELFF. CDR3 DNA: TGTGCCAGCTCACCGTACACCGGGGAGCTGTTTTTT.

The CDR3 spells CSARATTGTHPDTQYF. The CDR3 DNA reads TGCAGTGCCAGGGCTACAACCGGGACTCACCCAGATACGCAGTATTTT. The chain is built from TRBV20-1 and TRBJ2-3, with D possibly being TRBD2 (6 bases). CDR3 length: 16 residues. The ends were cut back, 6 bases at V and 4 bases at J, with 23 bases in the middle. CDR1 is DFQATT and CDR2 is SNEGSKA in the germline V gene (reference sequence).

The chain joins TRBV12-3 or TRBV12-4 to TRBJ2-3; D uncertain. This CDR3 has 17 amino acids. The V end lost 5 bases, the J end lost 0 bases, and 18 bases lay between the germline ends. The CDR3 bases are TGTGCCAGCAGTCCCCCCCTTGTAGGAAGGAGCACAGATACGCAGTATTTT. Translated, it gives CASSPPLVGRSTDTQYF.

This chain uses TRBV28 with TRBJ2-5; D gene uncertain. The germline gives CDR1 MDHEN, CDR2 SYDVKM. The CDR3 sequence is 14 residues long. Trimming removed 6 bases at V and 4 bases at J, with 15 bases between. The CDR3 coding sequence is TGTGCCAGCAGGGCTCCCAAACTCCGAGAGACCCAGTACTTC. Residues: CASRAPKLRETQYF.

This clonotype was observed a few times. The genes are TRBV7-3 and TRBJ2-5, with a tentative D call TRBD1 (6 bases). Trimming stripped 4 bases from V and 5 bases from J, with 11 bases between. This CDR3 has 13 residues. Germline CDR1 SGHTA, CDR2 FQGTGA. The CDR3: CASSSGAMETQYF. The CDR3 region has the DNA TGTGCCAGCAGCTCAGGGGCGATGGAGACCCAGTACTTC.

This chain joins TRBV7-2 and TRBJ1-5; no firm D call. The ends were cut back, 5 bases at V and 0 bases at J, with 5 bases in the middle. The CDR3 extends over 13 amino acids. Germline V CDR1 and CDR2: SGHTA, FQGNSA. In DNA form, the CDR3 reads TGTGCCAGCAGCGCGGATAGCAATCAGCCCCAGCATTTT. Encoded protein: CASSADSNQPQHF.

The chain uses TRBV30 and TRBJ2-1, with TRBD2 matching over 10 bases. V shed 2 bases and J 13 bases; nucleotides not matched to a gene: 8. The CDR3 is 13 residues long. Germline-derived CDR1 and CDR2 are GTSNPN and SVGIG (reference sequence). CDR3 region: CAWSLTSGNNQFF. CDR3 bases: TGTGCCTGGAGTTTAACTAGCGGGAACAATCAGTTCTTC.

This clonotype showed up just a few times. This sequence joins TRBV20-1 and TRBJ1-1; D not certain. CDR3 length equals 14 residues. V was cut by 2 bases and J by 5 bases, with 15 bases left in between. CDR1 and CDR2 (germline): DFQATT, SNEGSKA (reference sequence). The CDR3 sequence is CSARIAARGTEAFF. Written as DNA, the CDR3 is TGCAGTGCTAGAATTGCCGCGCGCGGAACTGAAGCTTTCTTT.

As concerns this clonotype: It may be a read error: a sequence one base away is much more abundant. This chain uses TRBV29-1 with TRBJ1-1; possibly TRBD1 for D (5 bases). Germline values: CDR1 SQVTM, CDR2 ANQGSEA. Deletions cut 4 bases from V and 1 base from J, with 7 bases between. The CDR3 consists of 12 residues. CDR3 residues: CSVAGWNTEAFF. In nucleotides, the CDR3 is TGCAGCGTTGCAGGGTGGAACACTGAAGCTTTCTTT.

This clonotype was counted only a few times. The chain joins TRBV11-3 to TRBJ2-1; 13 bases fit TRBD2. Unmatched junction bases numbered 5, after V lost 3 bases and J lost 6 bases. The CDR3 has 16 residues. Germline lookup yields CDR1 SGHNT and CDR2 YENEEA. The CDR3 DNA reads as TGTGCCAGCAGCTTTCACGGGACTAGCGGGACCAATGAGCAGTTCTTC. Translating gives CASSFHGTSGTNEQFF.

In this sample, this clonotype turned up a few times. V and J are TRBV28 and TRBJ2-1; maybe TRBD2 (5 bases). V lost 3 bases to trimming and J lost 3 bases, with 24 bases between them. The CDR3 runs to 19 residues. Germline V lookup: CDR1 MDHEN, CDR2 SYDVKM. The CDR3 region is CASSFGRADSLPLYNEQFF. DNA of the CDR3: TGTGCCAGCAGTTTTGGTAGAGCGGACTCACTCCCCCTCTACAATGAGCAGTTCTTC.

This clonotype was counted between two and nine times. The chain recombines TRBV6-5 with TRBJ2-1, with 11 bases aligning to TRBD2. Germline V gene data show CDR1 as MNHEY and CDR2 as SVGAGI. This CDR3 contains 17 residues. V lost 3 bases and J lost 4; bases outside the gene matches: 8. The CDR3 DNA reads TGTGCCAGCAGTTATTGGGGCGGGACTAGCGGTTACAATGAGCAGTTCTTC. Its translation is CASSYWGGTSGYNEQFF.

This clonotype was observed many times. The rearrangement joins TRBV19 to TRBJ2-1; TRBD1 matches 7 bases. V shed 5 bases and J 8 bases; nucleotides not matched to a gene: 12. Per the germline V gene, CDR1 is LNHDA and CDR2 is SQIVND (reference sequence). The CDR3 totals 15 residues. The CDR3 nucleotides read TGTGCCAGTAGTGCGACAGGGTTCGTTGGCGATGAGCAGTTCTTC. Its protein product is CASSATGFVGDEQFF.

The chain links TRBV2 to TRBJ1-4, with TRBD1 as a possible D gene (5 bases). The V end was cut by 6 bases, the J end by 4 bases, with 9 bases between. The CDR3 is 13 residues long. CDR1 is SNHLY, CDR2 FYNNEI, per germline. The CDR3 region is CASRPGNNEKLFF. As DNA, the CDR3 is TGTGCCAGCAGACCAGGGAATAATGAAAAACTGTTTTTT. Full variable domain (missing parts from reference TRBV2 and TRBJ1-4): EPEVTQTPSHQVTQMGQEVILRCVPISNHLYFYWYRQILGQKVEFLVSFYNNEISEKSEIFDDQFSVERPDGSNFTLKIRSTKLEDSAMYFCASRPGNNEKLFFGSGTQLSVL.

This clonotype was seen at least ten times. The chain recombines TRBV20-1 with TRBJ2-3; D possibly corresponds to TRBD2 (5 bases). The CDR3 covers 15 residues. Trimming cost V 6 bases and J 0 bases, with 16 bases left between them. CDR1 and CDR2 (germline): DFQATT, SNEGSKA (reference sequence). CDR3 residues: CSAKEVSVSTDTQYF. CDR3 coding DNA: TGCAGTGCCAAGGAGGTATCGGTGAGCACAGATACGCAGTATTTT.

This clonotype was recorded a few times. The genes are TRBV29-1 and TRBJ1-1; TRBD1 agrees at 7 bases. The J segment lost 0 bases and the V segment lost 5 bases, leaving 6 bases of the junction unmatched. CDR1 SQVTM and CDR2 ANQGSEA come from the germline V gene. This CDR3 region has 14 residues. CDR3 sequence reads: CSVRSGGMNTEAFF. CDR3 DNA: TGCAGCGTTCGTTCAGGGGGAATGAACACTGAAGCTTTCTTT.

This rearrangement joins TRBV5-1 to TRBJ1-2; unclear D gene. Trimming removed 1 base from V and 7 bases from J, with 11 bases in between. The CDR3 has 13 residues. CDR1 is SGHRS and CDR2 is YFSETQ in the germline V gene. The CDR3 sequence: CASSLLGEGGYTF. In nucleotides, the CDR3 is TGCGCCAGCAGCTTGCTCGGGGAGGGTGGCTACACCTTC.

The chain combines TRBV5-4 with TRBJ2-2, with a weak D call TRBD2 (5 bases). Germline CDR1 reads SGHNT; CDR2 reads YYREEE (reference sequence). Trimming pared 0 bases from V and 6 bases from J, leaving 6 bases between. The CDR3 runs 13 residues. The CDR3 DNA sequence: TGTGCCAGCAGCTTGGACGGGGCCGGGGAGCTGTTTTTT. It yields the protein CASSLDGAGELFF. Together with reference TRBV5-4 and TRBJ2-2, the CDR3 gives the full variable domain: ETGVTQSPTHLIKTRGQQVTLRCSSQSGHNTVSWYQQALGQGPQFIFQYYREEENGRGNFPPRFSGLQFPNYSSELNVNALELDDSALYLCASSLDGAGELFFGEGSRLTVL.

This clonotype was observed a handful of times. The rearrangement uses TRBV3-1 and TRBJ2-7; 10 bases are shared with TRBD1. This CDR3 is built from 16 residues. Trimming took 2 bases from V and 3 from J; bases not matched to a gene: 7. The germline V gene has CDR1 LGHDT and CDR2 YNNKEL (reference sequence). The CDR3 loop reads CASSQSGQGVGYEQYF. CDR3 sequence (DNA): TGTGCCAGCAGCCAATCCGGACAGGGGGTTGGCTACGAGCAGTACTTC.

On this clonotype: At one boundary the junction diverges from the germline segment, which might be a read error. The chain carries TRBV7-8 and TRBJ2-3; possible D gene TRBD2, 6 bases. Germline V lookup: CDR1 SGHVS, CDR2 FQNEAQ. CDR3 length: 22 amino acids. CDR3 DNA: TGTGCCAGCAGCTTAGCAAGCGGACCGGAGGGGCCTCTGGGAACGGGCACAGATACGCAGTATTTC. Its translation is CASSLASGPEGPLGTGTDTQYF.

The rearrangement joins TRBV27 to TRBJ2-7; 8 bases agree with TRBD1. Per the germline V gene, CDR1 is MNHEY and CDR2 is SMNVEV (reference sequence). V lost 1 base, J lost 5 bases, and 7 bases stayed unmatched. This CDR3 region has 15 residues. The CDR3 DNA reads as TGTGCCAGCAGTTTATTCCGCTCAGGGGGCCACGAGCAGTACTTC. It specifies CASSLFRSGGHEQYF.